The source of this T cell receptor (beta chain) is a study of shared clonotypes between healthy human individuals. Study summary: Each donor's CD4 naive and CD4 memory cells filled three plates apiece, CD8 naive two, and CD8 memory one.

General study results and limits: Rarefaction gave evidence that sorted-subset sequencing remained incomplete despite large depth.

Splitting of CD4+ cells produced CD45RA+ naive and CD45RA-negative memory subsets. CDR1 is SGHAT and CDR2 is FQNNGV in the germline V gene. CDR3 size: 14 residues. Trimming cost V 3 bases and J 8 bases; bases outside gene matches: 7. A remark on this clone: The target antigen is unknown.

For sorted subsets, about 190 ng DNA per replicate equaled about 30,000 T cell genomes. Here immunoSEQ multiplex PCR was the method, and the copy in TCRdb shows in-frame clones only, minus some. This sample yields millions of clones, of which around 94% are seen a single time; roughly 0.14% belongs to the top ten. The sample consisted of naive CD4+ T cells sorted from blood. Subset denoted: CD45RA+ positively selected. J is TRBJ2-5 and V is TRBV11-2, with 9 positions matching TRBD1. The sequence was collected from a man aged 18 to 30 in good health. In DNA, the CDR3 is TGTGCCAGCAGCTTGGGGGGACAGGGATTTACCCAGTACTTC. Translated, it gives CASSLGGQGFTQYF.